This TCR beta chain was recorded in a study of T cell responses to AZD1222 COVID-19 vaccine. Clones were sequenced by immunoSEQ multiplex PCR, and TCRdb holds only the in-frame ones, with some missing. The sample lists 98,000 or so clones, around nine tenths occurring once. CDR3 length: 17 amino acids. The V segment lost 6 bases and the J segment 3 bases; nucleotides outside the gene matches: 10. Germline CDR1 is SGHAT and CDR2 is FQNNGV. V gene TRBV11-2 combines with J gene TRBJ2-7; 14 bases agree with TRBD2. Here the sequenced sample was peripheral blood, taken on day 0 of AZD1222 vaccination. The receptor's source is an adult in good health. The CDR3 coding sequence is TGTGCCAGCAGACAGACCGGGACTAGCGGGAGAAGCTACGAGCAGTACTTC. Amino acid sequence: CASRQTGTSGRSYEQYF.